This T cell receptor (beta chain) came from a study of blood T cells in healthy people across ages (dated by TCRdb to about 2015). As for the study more broadly: In model experiments, roughly one uniquely barcoded TCR beta cDNA molecule per two T cells was captured by template switching. The donors were divided into four age groups: young (average around 16 years), middle-aged (about 39), aged (roughly 66) and long-lived (around 87). Two additional independent replicas of 1 million unique cDNA reads from the same blood draw were analyzed for two donors (one aged 18 to 30 and one aged 80 or older). Donors of different ages were randomly distributed across sequencing lanes to avoid experimental bias. Using deep sequencing normalized with unique cDNA molecular identifiers, the study measured how TCR beta repertoire diversity changes with age.

Broader findings and caveats from the paper: Because profiling used bulk unsorted PBMCs, naive and antigen-experienced compartments could not be compared conclusively. A strong correlation was found between observed TCR beta diversity and the percentage of naive T cells measured by flow cytometry. Estimates of total diversity based on one million sequenced T cells were considered lower bounds and underestimates. Observed TCR beta diversity per million T cells fell roughly linearly with age, and a significant reduction was already apparent by age roughly 40. The CMV infection status of donors was not known, potentially confounding age-related changes in expanded clonotypes. The long-lived group showed more naive CD4+ T cells, fewer expanded clones and increased TCR diversity than the aged group, suggesting age selection.

Donors were around 37 systemically healthy Caucasian individuals from Russia aged roughly 6 to 90 years. Each donor gave approximately 9.4 milliliters of peripheral blood, drawn into EDTA-treated Vacutainer tubes. Ficoll-Paque density-gradient centrifugation was used to isolate PBMCs, with at least 6.5 million per sample. Trizol reagent was used to extract total RNA from PBMCs, with at least 5 micrograms per sample. Naive CD45RAhigh/CD27high T cell percentages were measured by flow cytometry on a PBMC aliquot from every donor. The method behind the library was 5' RACE. Sequencing was carried out with an Illumina HiSeq 2500. A second PCR of 7 to 11 cycles was run with a J-beta primer mix and a sample-barcoded 5' primer. Each TCR beta cDNA molecule received a unique molecular identifier from a template-switch 5' adaptor carrying 12 random nucleotides. Each sample yielded at least 3 million CDR3-containing paired-end reads. All of the RNA was converted into first-strand cDNA using the Mint cDNA synthesis kit, with a TRBC-specific oligonucleotide serving as the primer. Following uracil-DNA glycosylase treatment, a first 18-cycle PCR with universal primers M1SS and BC2_uni_R was performed on all cDNA. Under the source paper's analysis protocol: For normalization, 1 million high-quality reads were randomly selected from each sample, with every read carrying a distinct molecular identifier. Instead of being binned into consensus sequences, reads with shared molecular identifiers were discarded. MiTCR, set to a Q25 quality threshold and the strictest error-elimination algorithm, was used for CDR3 identification, clonotype clustering and error correction. A nonparametric unseen species model using Euler transformation provided a lower-bound estimate of total TCR beta diversity. TCRdb trimmed public reads at Q25 via fastp, called clones via MiXCR and kept in-frame beta chains. Entries are consolidated by CDR3 protein sequence, retaining the most common genes and DNA. What appears here as the V and J calls and clone size reflects TCRdb's work, not the paper's. For this sample there are fewer than 800,000 distinct CDR3 sequences; roughly 49% appear just once. The top ten clones comprise 30% to 35% of the sample.

The CDR3 spans 15 residues, from the cysteine through the phenylalanine. The entry retains the CDR3 DNA only, 45 bases that are in frame from base 1. Looking up the germline V gene yields CDR1 MGHRA and CDR2 YSYEKL. There are a few counts of this clonotype. What this receptor recognizes is not known. Germline and junction disagree at one end, which may indicate a read error. This TCR came from a woman aged 60-70 years in good health. Sequenced sample: blood. The sequence is built from TRBV4-1 and TRBJ1-2, with the identity of the D gene unclear. The CDR3 region reads CTSSQDAFPPDGYTF. Here is the DNA: TGCACCAGCAGCCAAGACGCCTTTCCTCCAGACGGCTACACCTTC.